What follows are 11 T cell receptor beta chains derived from one specimen sequenced in a study of CD8+ T cells in alopecia areata. cDNA prepared by RNA extraction and subsequent reverse transcription served as the template for sequencing. Method: immunoSEQ multiplex PCR; TCRdb's copy keeps in-frame clones and lacks some. The sample lists 90,000 to 100,000 clones, over 40% seen once, with 0.7% to 0.95% in the top ten. Sequencing input: CD4+ T cells sorted from blood. The receptors originated from a human donor with alopecia areata.

There are a few counts of this clone. One junction end does not reproduce the germline sequence, and a read error may be involved. CDR3 region: CASNSPTSSKVF. The CDR3 DNA follows: TGTGCCAGCAACTCCCCGACGAGCAGTAAGGTTTTC. This chain uses TRBV28 with TRBJ2-7; D is uncertain. This CDR3 is 12 amino acids long. The germline V gene has CDR1 MDHEN and CDR2 SYDVKM.

V gene TRBV29-1 combines with J gene TRBJ1-1; the match to TRBD1 covers 9 bases. CDR1 and CDR2 from the germline V gene are SQVTM and ANQGSEA. Trimming at V came to 5 bases and at J to 1 base, leaving 8 bases not matched to a gene. The CDR3 runs to 15 residues. The CDR3 coding sequence is TGCAGCGTTCCTAGACAGGGGGGCGGGAACACTGAAGCTTTCTTT. Encoded protein: CSVPRQGGGNTEAFF.

J is TRBJ2-1 and V is TRBV28; TRBD1 matches at 7 bases. In germline, CDR1 is MDHEN, CDR2 SYDVKM. V lost 1 base to trimming and J lost 0 bases; unmatched junction nucleotides: 3. This CDR3 comprises 16 residues. Here the CDR3 DNA reads TGTGCCAGCAGTTTATCAGAGGGGGCCTCCTACAATGAGCAGTTCTTC. Encoded protein: CASSLSEGASYNEQFF.

This chain joins TRBV2 and TRBJ2-3; 7 bases line up with TRBD1. V dropped 8 bases and J dropped 3; count of bases not matched to a gene: 11. Germline V lookup: CDR1 SNHLY, CDR2 FYNNEI. This CDR3 contains 15 residues. CDR3 in amino acids: CASSRLGTATDTQYF. CDR3 nucleotides: TGTGCCAGCTCCAGGCTCGGGACAGCGACAGATACGCAGTATTTT.

Only a few counts were recorded for this clone. V usage is TRBV5-8 and J usage is TRBJ2-4; D is possibly TRBD1 (6 bases). Between the trimmed V and J ends, which lost 1 base and 1 base, there was a span of 15 bases. CDR1 is SGHTS, CDR2 YDEGEE, per germline. This CDR3 is built from 17 residues. The CDR3 reads CASSLWWGRVAKNIQYF. For the CDR3, the DNA is TGTGCCAGCAGCTTGTGGTGGGGGCGTGTGGCCAAAAACATTCAGTACTTC.

The chain couples TRBV5-1 to TRBJ2-7, with a possible D match to TRBD2 (7 bases). V gave up 0 bases and J gave up 2 bases, with 15 bases separating them. The CDR3 is 16 residues long. Germline lookup yields CDR1 SGHRS and CDR2 YFSETQ. DNA for the CDR3: TGCGCCAGCAGCTTGGAAGGGGGGGCAGGAACCTACGAGCAGTACTTC. This translates into CASSLEGGAGTYEQYF. Based on the CDR3 plus reference TRBV5-1 and TRBJ2-7, the full variable domain is KAGVTQTPRYLIKTRGQQVTLSCSPISGHRSVSWYQQTPGQGLQFLFEYFSETQRNKGNFPGRFSGRQFSNSRSEMNVSTLELGDSALYLCASSLEGGAGTYEQYFGPGTRLTVT.

The V call is TRBV30, the J call TRBJ2-7, with 8 bases lining up with TRBD1. Germline CDR1 reads GTSNPN; CDR2 reads SVGIG (reference sequence). The CDR3 loop spans 13 amino acids. V shed 1 base, J shed 6 bases, and the junction held 5 bases outside the gene matches. This chain's CDR3 is CAWSARGLGEQYF. The DNA of the CDR3 is TGTGCCTGGAGTGCCAGGGGGCTGGGCGAGCAGTACTTC.

The chain uses TRBV30 and TRBJ1-1; D gene uncertain. CDR3 size: 14 residues. From germline, CDR1 is GTSNPN and CDR2 SVGIG (reference sequence). V gave up 0 bases and J gave up 2 bases, with 10 bases separating them. The CDR3 loop reads CAWSVLGRNTEAFF. The CDR3 coding sequence is TGTGCCTGGAGTGTACTTGGGCGAAACACTGAAGCTTTCTTT.

This clone was counted a few times. Written as DNA, the CDR3 is TGTGCCAGCAGCCAAGTAAGCAGTTGGGCGGACGCGAACACCGGGGAGCTGTTTTTT. Translated: CASSQVSSWADANTGELFF. The V gene is TRBV14, the J gene TRBJ2-2; no clear D gene. The CDR3 spans 19 residues. Trimming cost V 1 base and J 0 bases, with 18 bases left between them. The germline CDR1 and CDR2 sequences are SGHDN and FVKESK.

This rearrangement joins TRBV29-1 to TRBJ2-2; 8 bases fit TRBD1. This CDR3 spans 13 amino acids. Germline V gene data show CDR1 as SQVTM and CDR2 as ANQGSEA. The V gene end was trimmed by 5 bases and the J gene end by 8 bases; junction bases not matched to a gene: 7. The CDR3 here is CSVSFRGLGELFF. The CDR3 DNA is TGCAGCGTTTCTTTCAGGGGGCTAGGGGAGCTGTTTTTT.

This clone was counted a few times. The chain carries TRBV5-1 and TRBJ2-2; 10 bases agree with TRBD2. This CDR3 has 15 amino acids. Germline CDR1 reads SGHRS; CDR2 reads YFSETQ. J was trimmed by 3 bases and V by 7 bases; bases with no gene match: 6. CDR3 nucleotide sequence: TGCGCCAGCGTCGAGCTAGCGGGAGACACCGGGGAGCTGTTTTTT. Translating it yields CASVELAGDTGELFF.